Presented here are 21 T cell receptor beta chains from one specimen sequenced in a study of shared clonotypes between healthy human individuals. Measured with immunoSEQ multiplex PCR; TCRdb has only the in-frame clones, and not every one. Here the sample spans hundreds of thousands of clones, 73% being singletons. The material sequenced was memory CD4+ T cells sorted from blood. Subset here: CD45RA-negative fraction. The receptors were gathered from a woman aged 25 to 45 in good health.

The chain links TRBV9 to TRBJ1-3, with D perhaps matching TRBD1 (6 bases). CDR1 is SGDLS, CDR2 YYNGEE, per germline. This CDR3 has 17 amino acids. V was cut by 1 base and J by 3 bases, with 17 bases left in between. The CDR3 loop is CASSVSSGGAGGNTIYF. CDR3 bases: TGTGCCAGCAGCGTATCTTCGGGGGGCGCAGGTGGAAACACCATATATTTT. Using reference TRBV9 and TRBJ1-3 for the parts outside the CDR3, the full variable domain is DSGVTQTPKHLITATGQRVTLRCSPRSGDLSVYWYQQSLDQGLQFLIQYYNGEERAKGNILERFSAQQFPDLHSELNLSSLELGDSALYFCASSVSSGGAGGNTIYFGEGSWLTVV.

The rearrangement joins TRBV19 to TRBJ2-5; TRBD2 might be the D (7 bases). V was trimmed by 4 bases and J by 5 bases, leaving 23 bases between them. Germline CDR1 and CDR2: LNHDA and SQIVND (reference sequence). CDR3 length: 17 amino acids. The CDR3 spells CASSTLGGRGGIETQYF. CDR3 nucleotide sequence: TGTGCCAGTAGTACCCTTGGCGGGAGAGGGGGAATTGAGACCCAGTACTTC.

As for this clone: One junction end disagrees with the germline gene, perhaps due to a read error. The sample contains more than one DNA sequence encoding this CDR3. This rearrangement joins TRBV16 to TRBJ2-7; D remains ambiguous. The CDR3 spans 14 residues. Germline CDR1 is KGHSY and CDR2 is FQNENV. DNA of the CDR3: TGTGCTAGCAGCCAATTACTGGACTCCTACGAGCAGTACTTC. It is translated as CASSQLLDSYEQYF.

CDR3 coding DNA: TGTGCCAGCAGCCAAGATCTGGGACGGCTGAACACTGAAGCTTTCTTT. Translation gives CASSQDLGRLNTEAFF. V and J are TRBV14 and TRBJ1-1; tentatively, D is TRBD1 (5 bases). CDR3 length: 16 residues. V lost 0 bases to trimming and J lost 0 bases, with 11 bases between them. Germline CDR1 reads SGHDN; CDR2 reads FVKESK.

The sample holds a few counts of this clone. The V gene is TRBV7-9, the J gene TRBJ2-5; possibly TRBD2 for D (6 bases). V was trimmed by 1 base and J by 4 bases, leaving 10 bases between them. The CDR3 has 14 amino acids. Germline V gene sequence: CDR1 SEHNR, CDR2 FQNEAQ (reference sequence). CDR3 loop: CASSLEWGGETQYF. Written as DNA, the CDR3 is TGTGCCAGCAGCTTAGAGTGGGGAGGAGAGACCCAGTACTTC. Variable domain in full (rest from reference TRBV7-9 and TRBJ2-5): DTGVSQNPRHKITKRGQNVTFRCDPISEHNRLYWYRQTLGQGPEFLTYFQNEAQLEKSRLLSDRFSAERPKGSFSTLEIQRTEQGDSAMYLCASSLEWGGETQYFGPGTRLLVL.

This clone was detected ten times or more. This chain connects TRBV23-1 to TRBJ1-1; TRBD1 aligns across 7 bases. TRBV23-1 is identified as an open reading frame with a role that is uncertain. Trimming removed 9 bases from V and 4 bases from J; junction bases left unmatched: 5. The CDR3 covers 12 residues. The CDR3 spells CARAGGGTEAFF. CDR3 sequence (DNA): TGCGCCAGGGCAGGGGGAGGCACTGAAGCTTTCTTT.

This clone has just a few counts. The chain couples TRBV19 to TRBJ1-4; possibly TRBD1 for D (5 bases). This CDR3 spans 15 amino acids. Trimming cost V 5 bases and J 2 bases, with 12 bases left between them. CDR1 and CDR2 from the germline V gene are LNHDA and SQIVND (reference sequence). This CDR3 reads CASSDGGDTNEKLFF. The CDR3 DNA reads TGTGCCAGTAGTGACGGAGGGGACACTAATGAAAAACTGTTTTTT.

This clone was picked up a small number of times. This chain uses TRBV7-9 with TRBJ2-3; TRBD2 matches 10 bases. The V segment lost 1 base and the J segment 7 bases; nucleotides outside the gene matches: 5. CDR1 and CDR2 from the germline V gene are SEHNR and FQNEAQ (reference sequence). CDR3 size: 15 residues. Here the CDR3 reads CASSLGLAGANTQYF. CDR3 DNA sequence: TGTGCCAGCAGCTTAGGTCTAGCGGGAGCCAATACGCAGTATTTT.

The chain carries TRBV28 and TRBJ2-7, with 8 bases lining up with TRBD1. The junction had 5 bases not matched to a gene; V was cut back by 5 bases and J by 2 bases. The CDR3 has 14 amino acids. Germline loops: CDR1 MDHEN, CDR2 SYDVKM. Here the CDR3 DNA reads TGTGCCAGCAGTATTGGGACAGGCCCCTACGAGCAGTACTTC. Residues: CASSIGTGPYEQYF.

The V gene is TRBV5-1, the J gene TRBJ2-5, with 11 bases fitting TRBD2. The CDR3 is 15 amino acids. The germline CDR1 and CDR2 sequences are SGHRS and YFSETQ. J lost 0 bases, V lost 4 bases, and 2 bases had no gene match. The DNA for the CDR3 is TGCGCCAGCAGCGCGGGACTAGCGGACCAAGAGACCCAGTACTTC. Residues: CASSAGLADQETQYF. Supplemented by reference TRBV5-1 and TRBJ2-5, the full variable domain reads KAGVTQTPRYLIKTRGQQVTLSCSPISGHRSVSWYQQTPGQGLQFLFEYFSETQRNKGNFPGRFSGRQFSNSRSEMNVSTLELGDSALYLCASSAGLADQETQYFGPGTRLLVL.

A few counts support this clone. This rearrangement joins TRBV5-4 to TRBJ2-1; D not resolved. Per the germline V gene, CDR1 is SGHNT and CDR2 is YYREEE (reference sequence). This CDR3 region has 14 residues. V shed 0 bases and J shed 1 base, with 5 bases lying between them. CDR3 protein: CASSLGDSYNEQFF. The CDR3 nucleotides read TGTGCCAGCAGCTTGGGGGATTCCTACAATGAGCAGTTCTTC.

This clone has ten or more counts. Other DNA sequences from this sample encode an identical CDR3 as well. The J gene is TRBJ2-3, the V gene TRBV6-6; TRBD1 or TRBD2 may be the D gene (5 bases each). The CDR3 length is 14 residues. The germline CDR1 and CDR2 sequences are MNHNY and SVGAGI (reference sequence). Deletions cut 6 bases from V and 1 base from J, with 11 bases between. This chain's CDR3 is CASSRLGGTDTQYF. The DNA for the CDR3 is TGTGCCAGCAGCCGACTGGGGGGCACAGATACGCAGTATTTT.

V gene TRBV6-6 combines with J gene TRBJ1-1, with D unclear. Germline values: CDR1 MNHNY, CDR2 SVGAGI (reference sequence). Deletions cut 8 bases from V and 0 bases from J, with 19 bases between. The CDR3 is 16 amino acids. CDR3 nucleotide sequence: TGTGCCAGCGCCGCCGGTCTCGCAGCGATGAACACTGAAGCTTTCTTT. It specifies CASAAGLAAMNTEAFF.

The chain is built from TRBV7-2 and TRBJ2-7; tentatively, D is TRBD2 (7 bases). CDR3 length: 15 residues. V was shortened by 7 bases and J by 6 bases, with 22 bases between the two germline ends. Germline CDR1 SGHTA, CDR2 FQGNSA. CDR3 sequence: CASNPRYRGAFEQYF. The CDR3, as DNA: TGTGCCAGCAACCCCCGGTACCGGGGGGCATTCGAGCAGTACTTC. The full variable domain, completed using reference TRBV7-2 and TRBJ2-7, is GAGVSQSPSNKVTEKGKDVELRCDPISGHTALYWYRQSLGQGLEFLIYFQGNSAPDKSGLPSDRFSAERTGGSVSTLTIQRTQQEDSAVYLCASNPRYRGAFEQYFGPGTRLTVT.

This clone came up once. The chain carries TRBV5-1 and TRBJ2-1, with D possibly TRBD2 on 5 matching bases. Germline CDR1 SGHRS, CDR2 YFSETQ. The V end was cut by 0 bases, the J end by 7 bases, with 14 bases between. This CDR3 region has 15 residues. CDR3 protein: CASSLGSSSGNEQFF. The CDR3 DNA sequence: TGCGCCAGCAGCTTGGGTAGCTCCTCGGGGAATGAGCAGTTCTTC.

Only a few counts were recorded for this clone. The chain links TRBV6-5 to TRBJ1-4, with TRBD1 matching 11 bases. CDR1 MNHEY and CDR2 SVGAGI come from the germline V gene. V dropped 5 bases and J dropped 7; count of bases not matched to a gene: 3. This CDR3 has 14 amino acids. In nucleotides, the CDR3 is TGTGCCAGCAGTGAAGGGACAGGGGGTGAAAAACTGTTTTTT. It is translated as CASSEGTGGEKLFF.

This clone was seen more than once but under ten times. The gene calls are TRBV19 and TRBJ2-2; D is perhaps TRBD2 (6 bases). CDR3 length: 15 residues. Trimming pared 7 bases from V and 6 bases from J, leaving 18 bases between. Germline CDR1 reads LNHDA; CDR2 reads SQIVND (reference sequence). This CDR3 reads CASKGRELRPGELFF. The DNA for the CDR3 is TGTGCCAGTAAGGGACGGGAGCTTCGTCCCGGGGAGCTGTTTTTT.

The J gene is TRBJ1-4, the V gene TRBV5-1, with D possibly being TRBD1 (6 bases). Trimming stripped 3 bases from V and 6 bases from J, with 9 bases between. CDR1 and CDR2 from the germline V gene are SGHRS and YFSETQ. The CDR3 covers 13 residues. The CDR3 sequence is CASSSRGDEKLFF. For the CDR3, the DNA is TGCGCCAGCAGCTCGAGGGGGGATGAAAAACTGTTTTTT.

V is TRBV5-4 and J is TRBJ2-5, with 8 bases identical to TRBD1. The CDR3 totals 14 residues. The V and J ends lost 1 base and 5 bases, in that order; junction bases with no gene match: 4. CDR1 and CDR2 (germline): SGHNT, YYREEE (reference sequence). The CDR3 spells CASSLQGAGETQYF. CDR3 DNA sequence: TGTGCCAGCAGCTTGCAGGGGGCAGGGGAGACCCAGTACTTC.

The chain links TRBV14 to TRBJ2-1; D uncertain. The length of the CDR3 is 16 residues. Germline V gene lookup returns CDR1 SGHDN and CDR2 FVKESK. Trimming stripped 1 base from V and 3 bases from J, with 13 bases between. The CDR3 region has the DNA TGTGCCAGCAGCCAAGGGATCCAGGTATACTACAATGAGCAGTTCTTC. It specifies CASSQGIQVYYNEQFF.

The J gene is TRBJ2-7, the V gene TRBV18; D is ambiguous. This CDR3 spans 13 amino acids. V lost 5 bases and J lost 2, with 10 bases in between. Germline CDR1 KGHSH, CDR2 LQKENI. The CDR3 nucleotides are TGTGCCAGCTCAGAGACAACCACCTACGAGCAGTACTTC. Its protein is CASSETTTYEQYF. Complete variable domain (other parts from reference TRBV18 and TRBJ2-7): NAGVMQNPRHLVRRRGQEARLRCSPMKGHSHVYWYRQLPEEGLKFMVYLQKENIIDESGMPKERFSAEFPKEGPSILRIQQVVRGDSAAYFCASSETTTYEQYFGPGTRLTVT.